This record concerns one T cell receptor beta chain sequence. Antigen: not known. Distinct nucleotide sequences in the sample also encode this CDR3. This entry belongs to a study of OX40 agonist ivuxolimab in advanced cancers. Study results and limitations: Clonal expansion from baseline to week 6 occurred in both CD4+ and CD8+ T cells. Near-lowest levels of clonal expansion characterized partial responders at 0.1-3.0 mg/kg.

The CDR3 consists of 14 residues. The germline CDR1 and CDR2 sequences are MNHEY and SMNVEV (reference sequence). The V and J ends lost 0 bases and 3 bases respectively, with 5 bases between them. Generated by immunoSEQ multiplex PCR, the TCRdb table keeps only in-frame clones and is missing some. This table has fewer than 55,000 clones, roughly nine tenths appearing once. This sequence originates from an adult with an advanced solid tumor such as melanoma, head and neck, liver or kidney cancer. The chain employs TRBV27 and TRBJ2-2; unclear D gene. This material consisted of CD4+ or CD8+ T cells sorted from blood, taken in a trial of the OX40 agonist ivuxolimab. This CDR3 is CASSLSGYTGELFF. CDR3 coding DNA: TGTGCCAGCAGTTTATCAGGGTACACCGGGGAGCTGTTTTTT.